The clone carrying this TCR beta chain has just a few counts. The antigen is unknown. This specimen comes from a study of identical twins. Study outcomes and limitations: There were fewer insertions in abundant cord blood beta clonotypes, but memory repertoires showed no such pattern.

Each CDR3 protein gets one entry after TCRdb re-called the 5' RACE reads with MiXCR. This table has 300,000 to 350,000 distinct CDR3 sequences, roughly an eighth appearing once. The germline V gene has CDR1 MNHEY and CDR2 SVGAGI. Trimming cost V 0 bases and J 3 bases, with 17 bases left between them. This CDR3 is 17 amino acids long. These data also formed part of another study, on yellow fever vaccine responses in identical twins.

Sequencing was done on a sample of CD8+ T cells sorted from blood. This receptor was obtained from a woman aged 18-29 years in good health. J is TRBJ1-2 and V is TRBV6-5; no clear D gene. DNA for the CDR3: TGTGCCAGCAGTTACTCCTTTGGGCAGATGAGCGACTATGGCTACACCTTC. It translates to CASSYSFGQMSDYGYTF.